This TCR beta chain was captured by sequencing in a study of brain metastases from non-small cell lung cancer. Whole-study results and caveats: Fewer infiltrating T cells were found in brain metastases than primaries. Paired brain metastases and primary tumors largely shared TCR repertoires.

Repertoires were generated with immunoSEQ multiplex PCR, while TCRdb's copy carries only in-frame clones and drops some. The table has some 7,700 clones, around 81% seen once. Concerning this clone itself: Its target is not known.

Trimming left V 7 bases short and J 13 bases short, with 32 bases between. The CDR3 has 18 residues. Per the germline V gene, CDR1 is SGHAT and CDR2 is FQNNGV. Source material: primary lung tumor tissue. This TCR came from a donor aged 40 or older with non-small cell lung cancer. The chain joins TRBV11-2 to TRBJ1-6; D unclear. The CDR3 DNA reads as TGTGCCAGCAAAGCCCCGTGGGGAGCCGGCCCCCGAAGGTCGCCCCTCCACTTT. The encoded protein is CASKAPWGAGPRRSPLHF.